A single T cell receptor beta chain is shown here with its context. The antigen this receptor binds is unknown. Base qualities are not recorded, but no much larger clone differs from it by a single base. The CDR3 holds 18 amino acids from the cysteine to the phenylalanine. Kept here is only the CDR3 DNA, which spans 54 bases and is read in frame from base 1. The germline V gene supplies CDR1 MDHEN and CDR2 SYDVKM. V and J are truncated by 5 bases and 0 bases respectively, leaving an intervening sequence of 20 bases. This record comes from a study of T cell changes during pregnancy in multiple sclerosis (dated by TCRdb to the late 2010s). A note on the overall study: In women with multiple sclerosis, the researchers looked at how the T cell repertoire shifted as pregnancy progressed.

The library was made by the immunoSEQ multiplex PCR assay. The table was pulled from immuneACCESS by TCRdb, which kept in-frame rearrangements only. Such tables lose some clones; where checked, under half of the loss comes from unresolved V genes, and the rest has no known cause. The sample records tens of thousands of clones, around nine tenths of which are singletons. Jointly, the top ten make up less than 2.5% of the sample. The chain is assembled from TRBV28 and TRBJ1-5; TRBD1 is a possible D gene, resting on 6 matching bases. The sequence was obtained from a female donor in good health, enrolled as a control in a pregnancy study. Sample: peripheral blood, taken in the second trimester of pregnancy. Read as DNA, the sequence is TGTGCCAGCAGTCCACAACCGGGACAAGGTCATAGCAATCAGCCCCAGCATTTT. Its protein reads: CASSPQPGQGHSNQPQHF. Extended through the reference TRBV28 and TRBJ1-5 proteins, this CDR3 yields the full variable domain: DVKVTQSSRYLVKRTGEKVFLECVQDMDHENMFWYRQDPGLGLRLIYFSYDVKMKEKGDIPEGYSVSREKKERFSLILESASTNQTSMYLCASSPQPGQGHSNQPQHFGDGTRLSIL.